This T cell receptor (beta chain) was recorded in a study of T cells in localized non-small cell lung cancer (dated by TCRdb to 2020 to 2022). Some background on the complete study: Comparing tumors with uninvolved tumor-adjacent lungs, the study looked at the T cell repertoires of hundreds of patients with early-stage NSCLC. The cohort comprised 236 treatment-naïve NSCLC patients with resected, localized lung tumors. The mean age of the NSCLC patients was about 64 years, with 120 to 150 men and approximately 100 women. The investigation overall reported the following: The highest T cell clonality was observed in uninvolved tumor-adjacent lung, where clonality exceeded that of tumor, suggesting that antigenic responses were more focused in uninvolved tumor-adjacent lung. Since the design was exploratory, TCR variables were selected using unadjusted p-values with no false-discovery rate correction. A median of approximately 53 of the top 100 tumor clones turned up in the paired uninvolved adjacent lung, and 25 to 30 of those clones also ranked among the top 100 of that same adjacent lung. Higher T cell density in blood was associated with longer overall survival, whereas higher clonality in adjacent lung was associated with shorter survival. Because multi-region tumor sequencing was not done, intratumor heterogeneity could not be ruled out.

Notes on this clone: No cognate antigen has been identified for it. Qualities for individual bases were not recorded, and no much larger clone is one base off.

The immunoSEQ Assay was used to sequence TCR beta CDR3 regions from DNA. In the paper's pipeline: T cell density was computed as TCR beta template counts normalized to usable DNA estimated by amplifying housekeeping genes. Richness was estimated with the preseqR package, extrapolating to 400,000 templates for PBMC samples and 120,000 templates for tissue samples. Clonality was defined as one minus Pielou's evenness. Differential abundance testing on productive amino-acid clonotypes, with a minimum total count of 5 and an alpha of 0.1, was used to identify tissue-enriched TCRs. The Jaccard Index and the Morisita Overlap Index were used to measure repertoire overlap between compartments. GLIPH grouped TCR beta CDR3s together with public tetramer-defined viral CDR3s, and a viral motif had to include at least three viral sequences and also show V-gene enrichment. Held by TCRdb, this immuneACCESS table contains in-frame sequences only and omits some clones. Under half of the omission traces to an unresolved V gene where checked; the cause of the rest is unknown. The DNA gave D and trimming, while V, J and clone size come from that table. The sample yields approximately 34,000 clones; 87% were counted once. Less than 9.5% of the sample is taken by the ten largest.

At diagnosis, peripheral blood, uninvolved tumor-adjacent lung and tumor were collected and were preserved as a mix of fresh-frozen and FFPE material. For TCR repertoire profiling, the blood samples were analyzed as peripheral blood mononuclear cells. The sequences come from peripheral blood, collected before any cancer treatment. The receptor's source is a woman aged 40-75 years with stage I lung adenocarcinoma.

CDR3 protein: CAWSALADYNEQFF. The DNA reads as follows: TGTGCCTGGAGTGCACTAGCGGACTACAATGAGCAGTTCTTC. The chain is made from TRBV30 and TRBJ2-1, with 8 bases in between that match TRBD2. V ends up 1 base short and J 3 bases short, with an unmatched junction base count of 2. In the germline V gene (reference sequence), CDR1 corresponds to GTSNPN and CDR2 to SVGIG. From the cysteine through the phenylalanine, the CDR3 covers 14 amino acids. The read is trimmed to its CDR3 DNA, 42 bases read in frame from base 1.